The 25 T cell receptor beta chains below come from one sample, sequenced in a study of human T cells and chemical hapten exposure. Time point here: patch test 1, 2 weeks after DPC sensitization. The sample's treatment: therapeutic diphenylcyclopropenone sensitization with weekly scalp DPC. TCRdb re-analysed the RACE reads in MiXCR, keeping a single row per CDR3 protein. The sample yields some 380,000 distinct CDR3 sequences, about 4.8% seen once. Sequencing used whole blood, obtained in connection with sensitization to the hapten diphenylcyclopropenone (DPC). The receptors stem from a woman in her forties or fifties with alopecia areata. Some clones in this sample may be carry-over from other donors' samples.

There are a few counts of this clonotype. The chain joins TRBV15 to TRBJ1-4, with 9 bases identical to TRBD1. Germline-derived CDR1 and CDR2 are LNHNV and YYDKDF (reference sequence). This CDR3 has 15 residues. The junction had 7 bases not matched to a gene; V was cut back by 5 bases and J by 6 bases. This CDR3 reads CATSPGQGGHEKLFF. CDR3 nucleotides: TGTGCCACCAGCCCGGGACAGGGAGGGCATGAAAAACTGTTTTTT. Full variable domain (rest looked up from reference TRBV15 and TRBJ1-4): DAMVIQNPRYQVTQFGKPVTLSCSQTLNHNVMYWYQQKSSQAPKLLFHYYDKDFNNEADTPDNFQSRRPNTSFCFLDIRSPGLGDTAMYLCATSPGQGGHEKLFFGSGTQLSVL.

The table lists this clonotype with a few counts. V usage is TRBV19 and J usage is TRBJ2-1; the match to TRBD2 covers 9 bases. The germline V gene encodes CDR1 LNHDA and CDR2 SQIVND (reference sequence). The ends lost 3 bases at V and 7 bases at J; junction bases unmatched: 7. This CDR3 region has 15 residues. DNA of the CDR3: TGTGCCAGTAGTATCGGGCTAGCGGGGCGTAATGAGCAGTTCTTC. This sequence encodes CASSIGLAGRNEQFF.

This clonotype turned up a few times. The chain links TRBV7-9 to TRBJ2-3, with D perhaps TRBD1 (6 bases). The CDR3 extends over 14 amino acids. Per the germline V gene, CDR1 is SEHNR and CDR2 is FQNEAQ (reference sequence). The V end lost 8 bases, the J end lost 6 bases, and 18 bases lay between the germline ends. The CDR3 is CASFPPQGYDTQYF. CDR3 nucleotides: TGTGCCAGCTTCCCTCCACAGGGTTACGATACGCAGTATTTT.

This clonotype was seen a handful of times. CDR3 residues: CASRTDTGVGTEAFF. CDR3 DNA: TGTGCCAGCAGAACGGATACAGGGGTTGGAACTGAAGCTTTCTTT. The genes are TRBV12-3 or TRBV12-4 and TRBJ1-1; 7 positions match TRBD1. The CDR3 has 15 amino acids. V was clipped by 6 bases and J by 5 bases; unmatched bases: 12.

In this sample, this clonotype turned up many times. The J gene is TRBJ2-1, the V gene TRBV19, with 9 bases fitting TRBD2. Germline V gene sequence: CDR1 LNHDA, CDR2 SQIVND (reference sequence). This CDR3 comprises 15 residues. Trimming cost V 4 bases and J 7 bases; bases outside gene matches: 8. CDR3 region: CASSRSSGALNEQFF. The CDR3 DNA sequence: TGTGCCAGTAGTAGGTCTAGCGGGGCCTTGAATGAGCAGTTCTTC.

This clonotype was recorded at least ten times. The chain joins TRBV5-1 to TRBJ2-3, with TRBD2 identical over 14 bases. Germline V gives CDR1 SGHRS, CDR2 YFSETQ. Trimming cost V 2 bases and J 2 bases; bases outside gene matches: 7. The CDR3 consists of 18 residues. The CDR3 bases are TGCGCCAGCAGCTTAAGGACTAGCGGGGGGATCCTCACAGATACGCAGTATTTT. Protein product: CASSLRTSGGILTDTQYF.

There are many counts of this clonotype. The chain uses TRBV6-2 or TRBV6-3 and TRBJ1-4, with D unclear. The CDR3 is made up of 13 amino acids. Trimming shortened V by 5 bases and J by 7 bases, and 11 bases separated the two germline ends. The germline V gene has CDR1 MNHEY and CDR2 SVGEGT. CDR3 sequence reads: CASSRPTGEKLFF. The CDR3 DNA follows: TGTGCCAGCAGTCGCCCCACGGGTGAAAAACTGTTTTTT.

This clonotype has at least ten counts. The CDR3 loop reads CASSLEGLAYYEQYF. The CDR3 bases are TGTGCCAGCAGCCTCGAAGGACTAGCGTATTACGAGCAGTACTTC. The chain joins TRBV6-5 to TRBJ2-7, with 9 bases aligning to TRBD2. Per germline, CDR1 MNHEY and CDR2 SVGAGI. This CDR3 has 15 residues. The J segment lost 4 bases and the V segment lost 6 bases, leaving 10 bases of the junction unmatched.

Many counts were recorded for this clonotype. The rearrangement links TRBV27 to TRBJ1-1; D unclear. Germline CDR1 MNHEY, CDR2 SMNVEV (reference sequence). This CDR3 has 13 residues. V was clipped by 4 bases and J by 4 bases, with 10 bases between them. In nucleotides, the CDR3 is TGTGCCAGCAGTTCCGGTCCGGGCACTGAAGCTTTCTTT. Translation gives CASSSGPGTEAFF.

This clonotype has a handful of counts. The gene calls are TRBV5-1 and TRBJ2-5; 9 bases match TRBD2. This CDR3 contains 14 residues. From germline, CDR1 is SGHRS and CDR2 YFSETQ. V lost 4 bases and J lost 1; bases outside the gene matches: 2. Here the CDR3 DNA reads TGCGCCAGCAGCCTTAGCGGGAGCCAAGAGACCCAGTACTTC. Its translation: CASSLSGSQETQYF.

This clonotype was found many times. The chain is built from TRBV20-1 and TRBJ2-5, with 7 bases matching TRBD2. The CDR3 is 17 residues long. The V segment lost 0 bases and the J segment 0 bases; nucleotides outside the gene matches: 10. The V gene's germline CDR1 is DFQATT and CDR2 SNEGSKA (reference sequence). As DNA, the CDR3 is TGCAGTGCTAGAGATTGGCGAAGCGGGGTAAACCAAGAGACCCAGTACTTC. Translating gives CSARDWRSGVNQETQYF.

This clonotype was seen repeatedly, ten times or more. The chain has TRBV6-4 and TRBJ1-1, with D possibly matching TRBD1 (5 bases). This CDR3 spans 14 amino acids. Germline lookup yields CDR1 MRHNA and CDR2 SNTAGT. Trimming removed 8 bases from V and 6 bases from J, with 19 bases in between. The CDR3 bases are TGTGCCAGCCGCGCGAAAGGGGATTACGCTGAAGCTTTCTTT. Translating gives CASRAKGDYAEAFF.

The J gene is TRBJ2-3, the V gene TRBV11-2, with 10 bases that match TRBD2. J was trimmed by 0 bases and V by 6 bases; bases with no gene match: 9. CDR1 SGHAT and CDR2 FQNNGV come from the germline V gene. There are 17 residues in the CDR3. CDR3 residues: CASRHLAGAFSTDTQYF. The CDR3 coding sequence is TGTGCCAGCAGACATCTAGCGGGGGCTTTTAGCACAGATACGCAGTATTTT.

The table lists this clonotype with many counts. This chain uses TRBV6-1 with TRBJ1-2, with D maybe TRBD1 (6 bases). The V end was cut by 4 bases, the J end by 5 bases, with 14 bases between. CDR1 MNHNS and CDR2 SASEGT come from the germline V gene. This CDR3 has 14 residues. The CDR3 reads CASSGSPQGYGYTF. Written as DNA, the CDR3 is TGTGCCAGCAGTGGGTCTCCGCAGGGGTATGGCTACACCTTC.

This clonotype was seen a handful of times. The gene calls are TRBV4-2 and TRBJ1-1; 7 bases are shared with TRBD1. From germline, CDR1 is LGHNA and CDR2 YNFKEQ. The CDR3 has 14 residues. The V segment lost 3 bases and the J segment 6 bases; nucleotides outside the gene matches: 7. DNA for the CDR3: TGTGCCAGCAGCCAGGAGGGGGCGGTTTCTGAAGCTTTCTTT. This codes for CASSQEGAVSEAFF.

This clonotype was counted at least ten times. The chain combines TRBV29-1 with TRBJ1-1, with a weak D call TRBD1 (5 bases). This CDR3 comprises 14 residues. V shed 5 bases and J shed 1 base, with 14 bases lying between them. Germline assignment: CDR1 SQVTM and CDR2 ANQGSEA. CDR3 amino acids: CSVPPGASNTEAFF. DNA for the CDR3: TGCAGCGTTCCCCCCGGGGCCTCGAACACTGAAGCTTTCTTT.

This clonotype was counted at least ten times. This chain uses TRBV27 with TRBJ2-7; D possibly corresponds to TRBD1 (5 bases). CDR1 is MNHEY and CDR2 is SMNVEV in the germline V gene (reference sequence). This CDR3 spans 15 amino acids. Trimming left V 2 bases short and J 3 bases short, with 14 bases between. The CDR3 is CASSLKGYEGYEQYF. The CDR3 bases are TGTGCCAGCAGTTTAAAGGGGTACGAAGGCTACGAGCAGTACTTC.

The rearrangement joins TRBV12-3 or TRBV12-4 to TRBJ2-2; TRBD1 might be the D (5 bases). Trimming removed 3 bases from V and 3 bases from J, with 8 bases in between. The CDR3 is 14 residues long. For the CDR3, the DNA is TGTGCCAGCAGTTTCGACAGTTACACCGGGGAGCTGTTTTTT. This gives the protein CASSFDSYTGELFF.

Ten or more counts support this clonotype. The chain employs TRBV28 and TRBJ1-1; D gene ambiguous. The CDR3 covers 11 residues. Germline V gene data show CDR1 as MDHEN and CDR2 as SYDVKM. Between the trimmed V and J ends, which lost 2 bases and 11 bases, there was a span of 9 bases. CDR3 protein: CASSLGVSAFF. The CDR3 coding sequence is TGTGCCAGCAGTTTAGGGGTCTCGGCTTTCTTT.

This clonotype was recorded many times. The rearrangement links TRBV3-1 to TRBJ2-1; 16 positions agree with TRBD2. Germline CDR1 is LGHDT and CDR2 is YNNKEL (reference sequence). V gave up 1 base and J gave up 5 bases; unmatched junction bases: 8. CDR3 length: 19 amino acids. The CDR3 reads CASSQVGTSGRARDNEQFF. The CDR3 DNA is TGTGCCAGCAGCCAAGTCGGGACTAGCGGGAGGGCCAGGGACAATGAGCAGTTCTTC.

This clonotype was detected only a few times. The chain has TRBV12-3 or TRBV12-4 and TRBJ1-1; D not certain. The CDR3 runs 16 residues. V was trimmed by 3 bases and J by 5 bases, leaving 19 bases between them. DNA for the CDR3: TGTGCCAGCAGTTTCGGAACAGAAATTGAGTTGACTGAAGCTTTCTTT. Its translation is CASSFGTEIELTEAFF.

The chain is built from TRBV5-4 and TRBJ2-5, with 8 bases matching TRBD2. Germline loops: CDR1 SGHNT, CDR2 YYREEE (reference sequence). Trimming removed 5 bases from V and 4 bases from J; junction bases left unmatched: 13. There are 16 residues in the CDR3. Written as DNA, the CDR3 is TGTGCCAGCAGTCCGTCAAGCGGGAGTATAGGAGAGACCCAGTACTTC. It translates to CASSPSSGSIGETQYF.

This clonotype was found a few times. The chain combines TRBV12-3 or TRBV12-4 with TRBJ2-7; TRBD2 is a possible D gene (8 bases). V dropped 1 base and J dropped 6 bases, with 22 bases sitting between them. CDR3 length: 17 amino acids. As DNA, the CDR3 is TGTGCCAGCAGTTTAGGAATCGGGAGGGGGCGCTTGTTCGAGCAGTACTTC. This sequence encodes CASSLGIGRGRLFEQYF.

In nucleotides, the CDR3 is TGTGCCAGCAGCTCCGGACAGGGGCTGAATGGCTACACCTTC. Its protein is CASSSGQGLNGYTF. This chain uses TRBV7-3 with TRBJ1-2; 9 bases line up with TRBD1. Germline CDR1 is SGHTA and CDR2 is FQGTGA. The V and J ends lost 4 bases and 6 bases, in that order; junction bases with no gene match: 6. The CDR3 extends over 14 amino acids.

In its sample, this clonotype was seen many times. This chain joins TRBV7-2 and TRBJ2-2; possible D gene TRBD2, 6 bases. The CDR3 contains 14 residues. Germline V gives CDR1 SGHTA, CDR2 FQGNSA. Trimming stripped 1 base from V and 7 bases from J, with 10 bases between. The CDR3 DNA follows: TGTGCCAGCAGCTTAGGAGTGGGGGGCGGGGAGCTGTTTTTT. Amino acids: CASSLGVGGGELFF.